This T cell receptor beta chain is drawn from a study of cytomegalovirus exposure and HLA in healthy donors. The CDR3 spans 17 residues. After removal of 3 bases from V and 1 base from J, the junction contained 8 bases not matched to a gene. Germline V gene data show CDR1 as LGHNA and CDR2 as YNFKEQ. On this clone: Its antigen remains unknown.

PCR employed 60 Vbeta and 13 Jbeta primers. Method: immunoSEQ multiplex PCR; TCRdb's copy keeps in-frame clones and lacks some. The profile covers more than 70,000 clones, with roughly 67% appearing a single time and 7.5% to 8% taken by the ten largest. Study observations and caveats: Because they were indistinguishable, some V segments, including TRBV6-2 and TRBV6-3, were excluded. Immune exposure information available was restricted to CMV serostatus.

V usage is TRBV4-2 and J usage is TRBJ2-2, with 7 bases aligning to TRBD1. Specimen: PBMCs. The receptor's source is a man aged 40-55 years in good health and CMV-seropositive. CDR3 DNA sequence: TGTGCCAGCAGCCAGCGACAGGGCACGGGGAACACCGGGGAGCTGTTTTTT. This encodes CASSQRQGTGNTGELFF.